This T cell receptor beta chain originates from a study of blood T cell repertoires in COVID-19. Study-wide context: T cells, B-cell-depleted T cells, or PBMCs supplied cDNA or gDNA.

J gave up 0 bases and V 3 bases, and 5 bases lay outside the gene matches. Germline loops: CDR1 ENHRY, CDR2 SYGVKD. This CDR3 contains 17 residues. Produced via immunoSEQ multiplex PCR; TCRdb's table is partial and in-frame only. The data hold around 500,000 clones, with around nine tenths observed a single time. Grouping used clinical history reported by participants in a survey and questionnaire. The TCR originated in a woman aged 60-70 years who had recovered from COVID-19. The V call is TRBV10-3, the J call TRBJ1-5, with TRBD1 matching over 10 bases. The specimen was PBMCs or T cells enriched from blood (not recorded which). CDR3 protein: CAISDRQGADSNQPQHF. The CDR3 DNA sequence: TGTGCCATCAGTGATCGACAGGGGGCAGATAGCAATCAGCCCCAGCATTTT.